This T cell receptor (beta chain) was captured in a study of cytomegalovirus exposure and HLA in healthy donors. Study-wide findings and caveats: Prior analysis indicated that the majority of TCR beta V segments exhibited productivity approximately 87% or approximately 30% of the time. Per a later analysis, roughly 17,000 TCR beta sequences showed association with HLA alleles at 0.05 false discovery rate.

The CDR3 length is 13 residues. From germline, CDR1 is SGHTA and CDR2 FQGTGA. V gave up 0 bases and J gave up 11 bases; unmatched junction bases: 6. In the PCR, 60 Vbeta and 13 Jbeta primers were used. Measured with immunoSEQ multiplex PCR; TCRdb has only the in-frame clones, and not every one. In the table there are nearly 100,000 clones, around 10% of which are singletons. This clone has just a few counts. Its antigen remains unknown. The chain links TRBV7-3 to TRBJ1-1; 7 bases align to TRBD1. Sequenced sample: PBMCs. The receptor's source is a man over 45 in good health and CMV-seropositive. Written as DNA, the CDR3 is TGTGCCAGCAGCTTAACAGGGGGCTCTGGTGCTTTCTTT. Its translation is CASSLTGGSGAFF.